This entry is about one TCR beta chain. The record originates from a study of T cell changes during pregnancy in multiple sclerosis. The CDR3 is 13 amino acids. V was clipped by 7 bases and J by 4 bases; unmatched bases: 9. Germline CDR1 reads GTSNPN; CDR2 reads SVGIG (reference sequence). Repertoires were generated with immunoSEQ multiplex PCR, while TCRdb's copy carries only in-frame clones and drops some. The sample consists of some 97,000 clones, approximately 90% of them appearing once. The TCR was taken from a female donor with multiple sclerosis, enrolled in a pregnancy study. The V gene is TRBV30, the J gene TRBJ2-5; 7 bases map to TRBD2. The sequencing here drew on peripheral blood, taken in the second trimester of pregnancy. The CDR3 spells CAYKGGRRETQYF. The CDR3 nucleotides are TGTGCCTACAAGGGAGGGAGGCGAGAGACCCAGTACTTC.